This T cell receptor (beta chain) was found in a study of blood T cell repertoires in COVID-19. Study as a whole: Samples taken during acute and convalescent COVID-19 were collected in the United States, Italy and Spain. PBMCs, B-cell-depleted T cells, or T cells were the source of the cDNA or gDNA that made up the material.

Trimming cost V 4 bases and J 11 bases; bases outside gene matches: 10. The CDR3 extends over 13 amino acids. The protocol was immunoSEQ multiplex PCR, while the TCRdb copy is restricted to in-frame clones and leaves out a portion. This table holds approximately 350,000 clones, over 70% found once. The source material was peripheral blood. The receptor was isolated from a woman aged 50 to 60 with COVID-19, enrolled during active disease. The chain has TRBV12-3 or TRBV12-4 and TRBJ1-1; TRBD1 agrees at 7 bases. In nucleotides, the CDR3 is TGTGCCAGCAGTTCCAGACAGGGAGGCAGGGCTTTCTTT. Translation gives CASSSRQGGRAFF.